The clone carrying this T cell receptor (beta chain) was observed many times. Time point noted: patch test 2, 6 weeks after DPC sensitization. Documented treatment: therapeutic diphenylcyclopropenone sensitization with weekly scalp DPC. This sample was included in a study of human T cells and chemical hapten exposure. TCRdb analysed the RACE reads with MiXCR anew, one entry per CDR3 protein. The table has 350,000 to 400,000 distinct CDR3 sequences, more than 5% seen once. The germline V and J ends were trimmed by 5 bases and 4 bases, with 12 bases remaining between them. Germline V gene lookup returns CDR1 SGHRS and CDR2 YFSETQ. The CDR3 is 14 residues long.

Here the sequenced sample was whole blood, taken in connection with sensitization to the hapten diphenylcyclopropenone (DPC). V gene TRBV5-1 combines with J gene TRBJ1-4; unclear D gene. The sequence was collected from a woman aged 18-30 years with alopecia areata. Some clones in this sample may be carry-over from other donors' samples. The DNA of the CDR3 is TGCGCCAGCAGTTATAATGGGGATAATGAAAAACTGTTTTTT. Its protein product is CASSYNGDNEKLFF.